This entry lists 24 T cell receptor beta chains sequenced from one sample in a study of neurological immune-mediated disorders (dated by TCRdb to between 2018 and 2021). The library was generated by 5' RACE. The instrument was an Illumina HiSeq 2500. Using fastp at Q25 and MiXCR, TCRdb reprocessed the public reads and kept productive beta chains. Entries that share a CDR3 protein sequence are merged under the most common genes and DNA. The sample table records some 66,000 distinct CDR3 sequences; 4.1% of these occur just once. The top ten hold about 2.4% of the sample. Sequences were obtained from PBMCs. These TCRs come from a man aged 50 to 59 with multiple sclerosis.

Notes on this clonotype: The junction and the germline gene differ at one end; a read error may be behind it. The gene calls are TRBV30 and TRBJ1-5; the match to TRBD1 covers 7 bases. This CDR3 has 14 amino acids. Germline V lookup: CDR1 GTSNPN, CDR2 SVGIG (reference sequence). The CDR3 loop is CAYRQGLGNRPQHF. Written as DNA, the CDR3 is TGTGCCTATCGACAGGGATTGGGCAATCGGCCCCAGCATTTT. Full variable domain (missing parts from reference TRBV30 and TRBJ1-5): SQTIHQWPATLVQPVGSPLSLECTVEGTSNPNLYWYRQAAGRGLQLLFYSVGIGQISSEVPQNLSASRPQDRQFILSSKKLLLSDSGFYLCAYRQGLGNRPQHFGDGTRLSIL.

This clonotype was found many times. The J gene is TRBJ1-4, the V gene TRBV27, with D possibly matching TRBD1 (5 bases). This CDR3 comprises 14 residues. V was cut by 11 bases and J by 4 bases, with 17 bases left in between. From germline, CDR1 is MNHEY and CDR2 SMNVEV (reference sequence). The CDR3 nucleotides are TGTGCCTCTAGGAGGGGACTGAATAATGAAAAACTGTTTTTT. Protein product: CASRRGLNNEKLFF. Variable domain in full (rest from reference TRBV27 and TRBJ1-4): EAQVTQNPRYLITVTGKKLTVTCSQNMNHEYMSWYRQDPGLGLRQIYYSMNVEVTDKGDVPEGYKVSRKEKRNFPLILESPSPNQTSLYFCASRRGLNNEKLFFGSGTQLSVL.

This clonotype was observed many times. This sequence joins TRBV6-2 or TRBV6-3 and TRBJ2-7; D is uncertain. The CDR3 extends over 14 amino acids. Trimming pared 2 bases from V and 3 bases from J, leaving 11 bases between. Germline CDR1 MNHEY, CDR2 SVGEGT. The DNA of the CDR3 is TGTGCCAGCAGTTACGGCCAGGCCCACTACGAGCAGTACTTC. Its translation: CASSYGQAHYEQYF.

This clonotype was recorded at least ten times. V usage is TRBV5-6 and J usage is TRBJ1-5; 9 positions agree with TRBD1. Germline-derived CDR1 and CDR2 are SGHDT and YYEEEE. J was trimmed by 2 bases and V by 2 bases; bases with no gene match: 8. This CDR3 region has 17 residues. CDR3 coding DNA: TGTGCCAGCAGCTTATATCGAAGGACAGGGGGCAATCAGCCCCAGCATTTT. It codes for CASSLYRRTGGNQPQHF. Variable domain in full (rest from reference TRBV5-6 and TRBJ1-5): DAGVTQSPTHLIKTRGQQVTLRCSPKSGHDTVSWYQQALGQGPQFIFQYYEEEERQRGNFPDRFSGHQFPNYSSELNVNALLLGDSALYLCASSLYRRTGGNQPQHFGDGTRLSIL.

Details on this clonotype: This may stem from a read error, because a much larger clone lies one nucleotide away. CDR3 loop: CASSLTGADYRYTF. The DNA of the CDR3 is TGCGCCAGCAGCTTAACAGGGGCAGACTATCGCTACACCTTC. The chain carries TRBV5-1 and TRBJ1-2; 7 nucleotides line up with TRBD1. The CDR3 has 14 residues. CDR1 SGHRS and CDR2 YFSETQ come from the germline V gene.

The chain links TRBV10-2 to TRBJ2-7; either TRBD1 or TRBD2 may supply D (5 bases each). The germline gives CDR1 WSHSY, CDR2 SAAADI. Trimming took 4 bases from V and 0 from J, leaving 7 bases between them. The length of the CDR3 is 13 residues. Written as DNA, the CDR3 is TGCGCCAGCAGTGCGGGGCACTCCTACGAGCAGTACGTC. This codes for CASSAGHSYEQYV.

This sequence joins TRBV5-1 and TRBJ1-1; TRBD1 matches at 8 bases. V lost 1 base to trimming and J lost 2 bases; unmatched junction nucleotides: 4. Germline-derived CDR1 and CDR2 are SGHRS and YFSETQ. There are 15 residues in the CDR3. The CDR3 bases are TGCGCCAGCAGCTTGAGGGGACAGGAAAACACTGAAGCTTTCTTT. Protein: CASSLRGQENTEAFF.

The chain has TRBV20-1 and TRBJ1-1; possible D gene TRBD1, 6 bases. This CDR3 has 17 amino acids. Germline V gene sequence: CDR1 DFQATT, CDR2 SNEGSKA (reference sequence). V lost 0 bases and J lost 0, with 17 bases in between. The CDR3 loop is CSAREVRKGGLNTEAFF. For the CDR3, the DNA is TGCAGTGCTAGAGAAGTCCGAAAGGGGGGATTGAACACTGAAGCTTTCTTT.

V gene TRBV24-1 combines with J gene TRBJ2-3; tentatively, D is TRBD1 or TRBD2 (5 bases each). Trimming removed 4 bases at V and 1 base at J, with 14 bases between. There are 16 residues in the CDR3. Looked up from germline, CDR1 is KGHDR and CDR2 is SFDVKD. The CDR3 spells CATSDRPGLRTDTQYF. CDR3 bases: TGTGCCACCAGTGACCGCCCGGGGCTGCGCACAGATACGCAGTATTTT.

This clonotype was observed at least ten times. The chain combines TRBV12-3 or TRBV12-4 with TRBJ1-5; the D gene is possibly TRBD1 (6 bases). Trimming shortened V by 8 bases and J by 4 bases, and 15 bases separated the two germline ends. The CDR3 is 14 residues long. Written as DNA, the CDR3 is TGTGCCAGCTTAGGGGGGCTACCAAATCAGCCCCAGCATTTT. Its translation: CASLGGLPNQPQHF.

This clonotype was picked up many times. This chain links TRBV29-1 with TRBJ2-1; TRBD2 matches 10 bases. The germline CDR1 and CDR2 sequences are SQVTM and ANQGSEA. V was clipped by 4 bases and J by 0 bases; unmatched bases: 6. The CDR3 totals 16 residues. In DNA, the CDR3 is TGCAGCGTTGGGACTAGCGGTTTCAGCTCCTACAATGAGCAGTTCTTC. It translates to CSVGTSGFSSYNEQFF.

This rearrangement joins TRBV29-1 to TRBJ1-1; TRBD1 matches at 8 bases. This CDR3 spans 14 amino acids. Unmatched junction bases numbered 10, after V lost 6 bases and J lost 4 bases. Germline V lookup: CDR1 SQVTM, CDR2 ANQGSEA. The CDR3 loop is CSVTHFDRGTEAFF. CDR3 coding DNA: TGCAGCGTCACGCACTTCGACAGGGGCACTGAAGCTTTCTTT.

This clonotype was found many times. The CDR3 DNA sequence: TGCGCCAGCAGCCAACCGACAGGGTACTATGGCTACACCTTC. This encodes CASSQPTGYYGYTF. This chain uses TRBV4-1 with TRBJ1-2; 7 bases are shared with TRBD1. Trimming at V came to 2 bases and at J to 3 bases, leaving 3 bases not matched to a gene. This CDR3 comprises 14 residues. Germline lookup yields CDR1 MGHRA and CDR2 YSYEKL.

This clonotype was seen many times. V usage is TRBV7-3 and J usage is TRBJ2-3, with 7 bases aligning to TRBD2. The CDR3 spans 16 residues. Germline-derived CDR1 and CDR2 are SGHTA and FQGTGA. Losses at the gene ends were 2 bases for V and 0 bases for J; bases not matched to a gene: 5. The CDR3 here is CASSLLGGGSTDTQYF. CDR3 DNA sequence: TGTGCCAGCAGCTTATTGGGCGGGGGTAGCACAGATACGCAGTATTTT.

Remarks on this clonotype: Being one base from a much bigger clone, this may be a read error. The chain employs TRBV29-1 and TRBJ2-7; D assignment may be TRBD1 or TRBD2 (5 bases each). The V gene lost 6 bases and the J gene lost 6 bases, with 9 bases spanning the gap. The length of the CDR3 is 10 residues. The germline gives CDR1 SQVTM, CDR2 ANQGSEA. CDR3 sequence: CSVGDGEQYF. Here the CDR3 DNA reads TGCAGCGTAGGGGACGGCGAGCAGTACTTC.

This clonotype was observed at least ten times. The rearrangement links TRBV7-6 to TRBJ2-5; unclear D gene. Germline V CDR1 and CDR2: SGHVS, FNYEAQ. The CDR3 extends over 14 amino acids. V lost 2 bases to trimming and J lost 2 bases, with 9 bases between them. The CDR3 DNA sequence: TGTGCCAGCAGCTTAAGTACAGTTCAAGAGACCCAGTACTTC. Translation gives CASSLSTVQETQYF. Variable domain in full (rest from reference TRBV7-6 and TRBJ2-5): GAGVSQSPRYKVTKRGQDVALRCDPISGHVSLYWYRQALGQGPEFLTYFNYEAQQDKSGLPNDRFSAERPEGSISTLTIQRTEQRDSAMYRCASSLSTVQETQYFGPGTRLLVL.

This clonotype was recorded many times. This chain joins TRBV5-5 and TRBJ1-4; D perhaps matches TRBD1 (6 bases). This CDR3 spans 17 amino acids. The V and J ends lost 4 bases and 8 bases respectively, with 24 bases between them. Germline V gene data show CDR1 as SGHKS and CDR2 as YYEKEE (reference sequence). CDR3 nucleotides: TGTGCCAGCAGCCCCCACCCGACAGGACGGGCGGAAGAAAAACTGTTTTTT. Amino acid sequence: CASSPHPTGRAEEKLFF.

The chain recombines TRBV12-3 or TRBV12-4 with TRBJ2-2; D is undetermined. V lost 6 bases, J lost 0 bases, and 11 bases lay in between. CDR3 length: 15 amino acids. Here the CDR3 reads CASREQDTNTGELFF. The CDR3 DNA reads as TGTGCCAGCAGGGAGCAAGACACGAACACCGGGGAGCTGTTTTTT.

About this clonotype itself: Given a much more abundant clone one base away, this may be a read error. CDR3 DNA: TGCAGTGCCGCTTCTCCGGGAAAGGCCAACTATGGCTACACCTTC. Amino acid sequence: CSAASPGKANYGYTF. The chain uses TRBV20-1 and TRBJ1-2; D remains ambiguous. Germline assignment: CDR1 DFQATT and CDR2 SNEGSKA (reference sequence). Trimming shortened V by 6 bases and J by 2 bases, and 19 bases separated the two germline ends. This CDR3 has 15 amino acids.

This clonotype was seen at least ten times. The V gene is TRBV4-1, the J gene TRBJ2-4; 8 nucleotides line up with TRBD2. There are 15 residues in the CDR3. In germline, CDR1 is MGHRA, CDR2 YSYEKL. J was trimmed by 8 bases and V by 2 bases; bases with no gene match: 8. CDR3 amino acids: CASSQRGGEYDIQYF. The CDR3 DNA sequence: TGCGCCAGCAGCCAACGGGGGGGGGAGTACGACATTCAGTACTTC.

This clonotype came up many times. The chain uses TRBV6-5 and TRBJ1-1; 7 bases are shared with TRBD1. J gave up 6 bases and V 0 bases, and 7 bases lay outside the gene matches. The CDR3 loop spans 15 amino acids. Per the germline V gene, CDR1 is MNHEY and CDR2 is SVGAGI. The CDR3 here is CASSYSGRGAAEAFF. Written as DNA, the CDR3 is TGTGCCAGCAGTTACTCGGGCAGGGGGGCCGCTGAAGCTTTCTTT.

This clonotype was counted many times. The chain uses TRBV5-1 and TRBJ2-7, with D possibly TRBD1 on 5 matching bases. Trimming shortened V by 0 bases and J by 1 base, and 14 bases separated the two germline ends. The CDR3 extends over 16 amino acids. Per the germline V gene, CDR1 is SGHRS and CDR2 is YFSETQ. CDR3: CASSLVTGVFSYEQYF. CDR3 DNA: TGCGCCAGCAGCTTGGTTACAGGCGTGTTTTCCTACGAGCAGTACTTC.

Ten or more counts support this clonotype. The gene calls are TRBV4-1 and TRBJ2-5; TRBD2 matches 8 bases. V shed 2 bases and J 4 bases; nucleotides not matched to a gene: 15. The CDR3 length is 18 residues. Germline-derived CDR1 and CDR2 are MGHRA and YSYEKL. The CDR3 nucleotides read TGCGCCAGCAGCCAAATAAGCCTAACGGGGGGGCCAGGAGAGACCCAGTACTTC. Protein: CASSQISLTGGPGETQYF.

This clonotype appeared many times. The rearrangement links TRBV12-3 or TRBV12-4 to TRBJ1-2; TRBD1 might be the D (5 bases). Trimming shortened V by 3 bases and J by 4 bases, and 9 bases separated the two germline ends. This CDR3 is built from 13 residues. This CDR3 is CASSLGTVYGYTF. The CDR3 coding sequence is TGTGCCAGCAGTTTGGGGACGGTCTATGGCTACACCTTC.